These 8 T cell receptor beta chains were sequenced from one sample in a study of shared clonotypes between healthy human individuals. Some clones are missing from TCRdb's copy, which holds only in-frame ones; the method was immunoSEQ multiplex PCR. The data show approximately 2.5 million clones, 90% to 95% seen once. Sequenced material: naive CD4+ T cells from PBMCs. Subset noted: CD45RA+ positively selected. The receptor set was obtained from a man between 18 and 35 years old in good health. Some clones in this sample may be carry-over from other donors' samples.

The chain joins TRBV5-1 to TRBJ2-2; D is perhaps TRBD1 (5 bases). This CDR3 spans 11 amino acids. CDR1 is SGHRS, CDR2 YFSETQ, per germline. V was cut by 4 bases and J by 10 bases, with 8 bases left in between. Here the CDR3 DNA reads TGCGCCAGCAGCACCAGGGCGGAGCTGTTTTTT. It encodes CASSTRAELFF.

The J gene is TRBJ2-1, the V gene TRBV29-1, with 10 bases lining up with TRBD2. The J segment lost 7 bases and the V segment lost 6 bases, leaving 9 bases of the junction unmatched. CDR1 is SQVTM, CDR2 ANQGSEA, per germline. CDR3 length equals 14 residues. CDR3 amino acids: CSVSDSGRGNEQFF. The CDR3 DNA sequence: TGCAGCGTATCCGACAGCGGGAGGGGAAATGAGCAGTTCTTC.

With respect to this clone: Other DNA variants within this sample encode the same CDR3. CDR3 in DNA: TGTGCCAGCAGCTTAGACAGGGGTTCCTACAATGAGCAGTTCTTC. This codes for CASSLDRGSYNEQFF. The chain joins TRBV7-8 to TRBJ2-1, with TRBD1 identical over 7 bases. V shed 1 base and J 1 base; nucleotides not matched to a gene: 1. Germline lookup yields CDR1 SGHVS and CDR2 FQNEAQ. The CDR3 covers 15 residues.

The genes are TRBV15 and TRBJ2-1; 11 nucleotides line up with TRBD2. CDR3 length: 17 residues. Trimming at V came to 3 bases and at J to 7 bases, leaving 11 bases not matched to a gene. Germline CDR1 and CDR2: LNHNV and YYDKDF (reference sequence). This chain's CDR3 is CATSRGIAGGDPNEQFF. In nucleotides, the CDR3 is TGTGCCACCAGCAGGGGCATAGCGGGAGGGGATCCAAATGAGCAGTTCTTC.

The CDR3 DNA follows: TGTGCCAGCAGAACAGGGGGCGCGGGCACTGAAGCTTTCTTT. Translation gives CASRTGGAGTEAFF. This chain joins TRBV7-9 and TRBJ1-1; 9 nucleotides line up with TRBD1. Germline CDR1 is SEHNR and CDR2 is FQNEAQ (reference sequence). Losses at the gene ends were 6 bases for V and 4 bases for J; bases not matched to a gene: 6. The CDR3 is 14 residues long.

CDR3 loop: CASQPVAFGTQYF. Written as DNA, the CDR3 is TGCGCCAGCCAGCCCGTTGCCTTCGGGACCCAGTACTTC. The V gene is TRBV10-1, the J gene TRBJ2-5; D unclear. The CDR3 is 13 residues long. In germline, CDR1 is WNHNN, CDR2 SYGVQD (reference sequence). Trimming left V 8 bases short and J 7 bases short, with 17 bases between.

This rearrangement joins TRBV6-1 to TRBJ2-7, with unresolved D. Trimming took 4 bases from V and 3 from J, leaving 7 bases between them. CDR3 length equals 12 residues. From germline, CDR1 is MNHNS and CDR2 SASEGT. CDR3 amino acids: CASSVSYYEQYF. The CDR3 nucleotides are TGTGCCAGCAGTGTTTCCTACTACGAGCAGTACTTC.

As for this clone: At the DNA level, this CDR3 is encoded by other sequences in the same sample as well. The chain combines TRBV28 with TRBJ2-7; 13 bases fit TRBD2. Germline V lookup: CDR1 MDHEN, CDR2 SYDVKM. The V segment lost 3 bases and the J segment 1 base; nucleotides outside the gene matches: 6. CDR3 length equals 17 residues. DNA of the CDR3: TGTGCCAGCAGTTTGTGGGGACTAGCGGGAAATTCCTACGAGCAGTACTTC. Its protein product is CASSLWGLAGNSYEQYF. The full variable domain, its missing parts supplied by reference TRBV28 and TRBJ2-7, is DVKVTQSSRYLVKRTGEKVFLECVQDMDHENMFWYRQDPGLGLRLIYFSYDVKMKEKGDIPEGYSVSREKKERFSLILESASTNQTSMYLCASSLWGLAGNSYEQYFGPGTRLTVT.